Sequencing of this TCR beta chain was carried out in a study of T cell changes during pregnancy in multiple sclerosis. The CDR3 runs to 12 residues. Between the trimmed V and J ends, which lost 0 bases and 7 bases, there was a span of 7 bases. Germline loops: CDR1 SGHRS, CDR2 YFSETQ. Clones were read by immunoSEQ multiplex PCR, and TCRdb kept only the in-frame ones, dropping some. The table records some 28,000 clones, more than 90% of them present only once. The chain couples TRBV5-1 to TRBJ1-1; the D gene is possibly TRBD1 (6 bases). This specimen consisted of CD4+ T cells from peripheral blood mononuclear cells, obtained in the first trimester of pregnancy. This TCR came from a female donor with multiple sclerosis, enrolled in a pregnancy study. The CDR3 loop is CASSLDRDEAFF. The DNA of the CDR3 is TGCGCCAGCAGCTTGGACAGGGATGAAGCTTTCTTT.